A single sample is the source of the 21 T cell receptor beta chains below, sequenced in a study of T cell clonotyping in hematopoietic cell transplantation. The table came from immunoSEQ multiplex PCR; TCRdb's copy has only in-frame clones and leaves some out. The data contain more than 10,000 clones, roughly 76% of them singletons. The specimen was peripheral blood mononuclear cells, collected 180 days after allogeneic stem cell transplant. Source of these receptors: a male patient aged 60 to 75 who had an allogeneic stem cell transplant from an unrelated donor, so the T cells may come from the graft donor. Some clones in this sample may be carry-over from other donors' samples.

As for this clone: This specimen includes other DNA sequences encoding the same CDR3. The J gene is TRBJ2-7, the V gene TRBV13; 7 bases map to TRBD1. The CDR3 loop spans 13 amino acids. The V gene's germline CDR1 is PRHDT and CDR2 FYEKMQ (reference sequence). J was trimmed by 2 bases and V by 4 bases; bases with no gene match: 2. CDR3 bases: TGTGCCAGCAGCTCAACAGGGGCCTACGAGCAGTACTTC. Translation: CASSSTGAYEQYF.

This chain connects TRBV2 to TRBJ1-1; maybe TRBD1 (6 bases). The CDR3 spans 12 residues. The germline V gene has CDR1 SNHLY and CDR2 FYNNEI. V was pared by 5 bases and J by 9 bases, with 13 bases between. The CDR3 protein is CASSLRDTQAFF. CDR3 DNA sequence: TGTGCCAGCAGTTTACGGGACACCCAAGCTTTCTTT.

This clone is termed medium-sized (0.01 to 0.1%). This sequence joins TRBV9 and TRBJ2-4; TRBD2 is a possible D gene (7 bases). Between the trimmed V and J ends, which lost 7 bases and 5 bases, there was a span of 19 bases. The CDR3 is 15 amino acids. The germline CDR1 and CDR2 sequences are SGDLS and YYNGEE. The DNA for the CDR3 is TGTGCCAGCGGCCGCGACGAGGGGGGGCAAAACATTCAGTACTTC. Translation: CASGRDEGGQNIQYF.

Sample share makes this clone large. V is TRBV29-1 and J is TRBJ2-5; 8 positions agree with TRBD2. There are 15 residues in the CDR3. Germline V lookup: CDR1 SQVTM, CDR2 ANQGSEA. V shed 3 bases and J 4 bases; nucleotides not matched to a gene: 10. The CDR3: CSVDRQRESGETQYF. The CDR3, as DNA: TGCAGCGTTGACAGGCAGCGGGAGTCAGGAGAGACCCAGTACTTC.

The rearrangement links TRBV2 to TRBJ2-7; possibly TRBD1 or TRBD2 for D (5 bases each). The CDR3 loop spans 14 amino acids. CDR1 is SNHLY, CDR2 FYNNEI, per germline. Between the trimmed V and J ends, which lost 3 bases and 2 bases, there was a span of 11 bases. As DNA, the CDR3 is TGTGCCAGCAGTGAGGGGACGGGTCCCTACGAGCAGTACTTC. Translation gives CASSEGTGPYEQYF.

CDR3 nucleotides: TGTGCCAGCAGCCCTCCGGTTAACTATGGCTACACCTTC. Its protein product is CASSPPVNYGYTF. The chain combines TRBV28 with TRBJ1-2, with D hard to call. The CDR3 totals 13 residues. V lost 6 bases to trimming and J lost 1 base, with 9 bases between them. Germline values: CDR1 MDHEN, CDR2 SYDVKM.

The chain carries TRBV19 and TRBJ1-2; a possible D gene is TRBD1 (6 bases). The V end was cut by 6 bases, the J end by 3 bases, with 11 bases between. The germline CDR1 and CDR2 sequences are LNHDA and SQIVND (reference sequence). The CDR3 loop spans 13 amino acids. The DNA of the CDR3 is TGTGCCAGTAGCTACCAGGGGCACTATGGCTACACCTTC. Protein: CASSYQGHYGYTF.

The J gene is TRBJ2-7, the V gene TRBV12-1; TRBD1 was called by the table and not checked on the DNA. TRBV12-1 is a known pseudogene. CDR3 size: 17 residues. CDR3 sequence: CASSCTTGGSRGHEQYF. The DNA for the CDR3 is TGTGCCAGCAGCTGTACAACAGGGGGCTCACGGGGCCACGAGCAGTACTTC.

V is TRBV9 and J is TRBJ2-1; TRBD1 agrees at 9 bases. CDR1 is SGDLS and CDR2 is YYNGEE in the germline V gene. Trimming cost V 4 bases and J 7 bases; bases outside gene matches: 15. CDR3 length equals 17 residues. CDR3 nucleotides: TGTGCCAGCAGCCCACTCCGTCCCGGGACAGGGAGGAATGAGCAGTTCTTC. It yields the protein CASSPLRPGTGRNEQFF.

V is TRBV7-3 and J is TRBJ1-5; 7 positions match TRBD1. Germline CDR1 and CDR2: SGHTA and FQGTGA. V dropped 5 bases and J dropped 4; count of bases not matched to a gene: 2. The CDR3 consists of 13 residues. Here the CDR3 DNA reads TGTGCCAGCAGCCTGGGACAGAATCAGCCCCAGCATTTT. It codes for CASSLGQNQPQHF.

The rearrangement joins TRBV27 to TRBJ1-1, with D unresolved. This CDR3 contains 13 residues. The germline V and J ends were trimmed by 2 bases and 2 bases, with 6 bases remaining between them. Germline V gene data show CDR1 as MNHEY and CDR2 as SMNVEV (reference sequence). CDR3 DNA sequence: TGTGCCAGCAGTTTAATGAGAAACACTGAAGCTTTCTTT. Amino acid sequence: CASSLMRNTEAFF.

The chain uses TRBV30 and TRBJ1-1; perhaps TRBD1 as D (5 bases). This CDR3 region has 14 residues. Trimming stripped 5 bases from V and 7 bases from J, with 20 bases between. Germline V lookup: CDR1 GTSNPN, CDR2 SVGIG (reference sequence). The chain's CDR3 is CAWSQGEGWYEAFF. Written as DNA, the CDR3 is TGTGCCTGGTCTCAAGGGGAGGGTTGGTATGAAGCTTTCTTT.

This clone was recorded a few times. The CDR3 region has the DNA TGTGCCAGCAGCTCACCCGGGACAAGAGGGGAGCAGTTCTTC. Encoded protein: CASSSPGTRGEQFF. The chain joins TRBV7-2 to TRBJ2-1; TRBD1 is a possible D gene (6 bases). Trimming pared 4 bases from V and 10 bases from J, leaving 17 bases between. The germline gives CDR1 SGHTA, CDR2 FQGNSA. The CDR3 has 14 amino acids. The full variable domain, in which reference TRBV7-2 and TRBJ2-1 provide the parts outside the CDR3, is GAGVSQSPSNKVTEKGKDVELRCDPISGHTALYWYRQSLGQGLEFLIYFQGNSAPDKSGLPSDRFSAERTGGSVSTLTIQRTQQEDSAVYLCASSSPGTRGEQFFGPGTRLTVL.

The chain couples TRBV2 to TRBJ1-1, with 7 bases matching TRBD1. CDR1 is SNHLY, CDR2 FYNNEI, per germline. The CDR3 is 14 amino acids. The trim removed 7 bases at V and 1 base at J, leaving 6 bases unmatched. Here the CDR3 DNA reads TGTGCCAGCATGAGGGGGCGATGGAACACTGAAGCTTTCTTT. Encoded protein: CASMRGRWNTEAFF.

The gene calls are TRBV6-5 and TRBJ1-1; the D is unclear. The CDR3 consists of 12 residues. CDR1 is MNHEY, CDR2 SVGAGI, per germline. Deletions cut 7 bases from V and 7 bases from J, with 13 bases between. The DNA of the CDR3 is TGTGCCAGCATCGACGTGACAAGTGAAGCTTTCTTT. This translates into CASIDVTSEAFF.

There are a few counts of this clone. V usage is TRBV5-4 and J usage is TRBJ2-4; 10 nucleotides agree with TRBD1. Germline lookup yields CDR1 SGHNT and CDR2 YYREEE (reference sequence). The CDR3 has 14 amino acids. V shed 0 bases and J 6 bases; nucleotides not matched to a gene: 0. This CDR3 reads CASSLGQGANIQYF. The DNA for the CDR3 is TGTGCCAGCAGCTTGGGACAGGGGGCAAACATTCAGTACTTC.

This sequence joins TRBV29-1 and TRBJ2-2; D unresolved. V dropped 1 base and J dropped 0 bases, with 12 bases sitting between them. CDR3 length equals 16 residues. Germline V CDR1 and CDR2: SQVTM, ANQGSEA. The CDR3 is CSVEGSAKANTGELFF. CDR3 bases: TGCAGCGTTGAAGGATCAGCGAAAGCGAACACCGGGGAGCTGTTTTTT.

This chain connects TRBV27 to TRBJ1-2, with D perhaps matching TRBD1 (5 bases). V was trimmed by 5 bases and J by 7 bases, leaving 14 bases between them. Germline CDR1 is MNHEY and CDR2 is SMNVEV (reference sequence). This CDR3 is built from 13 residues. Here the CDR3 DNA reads TGTGCCAGCAGTCCCCCGGGGGGTGGTGGCTACACCTTC. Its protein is CASSPPGGGGYTF.

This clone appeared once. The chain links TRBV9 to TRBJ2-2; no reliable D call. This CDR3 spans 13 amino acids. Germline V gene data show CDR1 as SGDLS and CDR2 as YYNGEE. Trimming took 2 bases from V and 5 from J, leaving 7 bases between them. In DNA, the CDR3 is TGTGCCAGCAGCGTCGCCCAAACCGGGGAGCTGTTTTTT. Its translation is CASSVAQTGELFF.

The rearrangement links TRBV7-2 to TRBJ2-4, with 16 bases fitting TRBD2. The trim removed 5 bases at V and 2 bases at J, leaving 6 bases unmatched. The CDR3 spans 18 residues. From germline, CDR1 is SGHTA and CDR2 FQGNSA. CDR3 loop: CASSGGTSGGVSKNIQYF. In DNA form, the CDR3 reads TGTGCCAGCAGCGGCGGGACTAGCGGGGGGGTGTCCAAAAACATTCAGTACTTC.

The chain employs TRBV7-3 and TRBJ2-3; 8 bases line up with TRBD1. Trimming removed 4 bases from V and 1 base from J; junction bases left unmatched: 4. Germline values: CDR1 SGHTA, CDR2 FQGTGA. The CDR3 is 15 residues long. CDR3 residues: CASSYQGARTDTQYF. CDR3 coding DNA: TGTGCCAGCAGCTACCAGGGGGCTCGCACAGATACGCAGTATTTT.